These T cell receptor beta chains were read from a single sample in a study of T cell responses to AZD1222 COVID-19 vaccine. Generated by immunoSEQ multiplex PCR, the TCRdb table keeps only in-frame clones and is missing some. The repertoire has fewer than 130,000 clones, about 95% of them found once; the top ten carry 2.5% to 3.5%. Sequencing used peripheral blood, obtained 28 days after the second AZD1222 dose. The source of these receptors is an adult who received the AZD1222 COVID-19 vaccine. Each CDR3 is given with its conserved first and last residue. A D gene is named only where the DNA matches it firmly. Clone size is shown for a subset of rows, as once, few, many or a class of expanded clone.

j_call clone_size d_call v_call cdr3_aa cdr3_nt
TRBJ1-1 - - TRBV7-8 CASSLAPGKPEAFF TGTGCCAGCAGCTTAGCGCCTGGTAAACCGGAAGCTTTCTTT
TRBJ2-1 - - TRBV6-5 CASAYTSMAYNEQFF TGTGCCAGCGCCTATACTAGTATGGCATACAATGAGCAGTTCTTC
TRBJ1-3 - - TRBV21-1 CASSRNGGASGNTIYF TGTGCCAGCAGCAGGAACGGGGGGGCCTCTGGAAACACCATATATTTT
TRBJ2-5 - - TRBV13 CASSLKGGKETQYF TGTGCCAGCAGCTTAAAGGGGGGAAAAGAGACCCAGTACTTC
TRBJ2-7 - - TRBV2 CASSGTGSSYEQYF TGTGCCAGCAGTGGAACGGGTAGCTCCTACGAGCAGTACTTC
TRBJ1-6 - - TRBV11-2 CASSPIGGGTRAPLHF TGTGCCAGCAGCCCAATCGGGGGGGGGACCCGAGCACCCCTCCACTTT
TRBJ1-2 - - TRBV4-1 CASSQDTKTNYGYTF TGCGCCAGCAGCCAAGATACGAAGACTAACTATGGCTACACCTTC
TRBJ1-5 - - TRBV5-6 CASSLRSRNQPQHF TGTGCCAGCAGCTTGCGCAGTCGCAATCAGCCCCAGCATTTT
TRBJ2-2 - TRBD2 TRBV5-1 CASSSASGSSGGELFF TGCGCCAGCAGCTCAGCTAGCGGGAGCAGTGGCGGGGAGCTGTTTTTT
TRBJ1-1 - - TRBV10-2 CASSLQSKAFF TGCGCCAGCAGTCTACAGTCAAAAGCTTTCTTT
TRBJ1-3 - - TRBV12-3/TRBV12-4 CASSLASGNTIYF TGTGCCAGCAGTTTAGCATCTGGAAACACCATATATTTT
TRBJ1-5 - TRBD1 TRBV12-5 CASGLADRGKWNQPQHF TGTGCTAGTGGTTTGGCAGACAGGGGGAAGTGGAATCAGCCCCAGCATTTT
TRBJ2-5 - TRBD2 TRBV24-1 CATRTGGVGETQYF TGTGCCACCCGTACTGGGGGGGTTGGGGAGACCCAGTACTTC
TRBJ1-6 - - TRBV7-9 CASSLSLPLHF TGTGCCAGCAGCTTATCCTTGCCCCTCCACTTT
TRBJ2-1 - - TRBV19 CASTDSSIYNEQFF TGTGCCAGTACCGACTCCTCAATCTACAATGAGCAGTTCTTC
TRBJ1-4 once - TRBV3-1/TRBV3-2 CASSQAAGWVEKLFF TGTGCCAGCAGCCAAGCGGCAGGGTGGGTTGAAAAACTGTTTTTT
TRBJ2-1 - - TRBV27 CASSLAWGYNEQFF TGTGCCAGCAGCCTTGCATGGGGTTACAATGAGCAGTTCTTC
TRBJ2-1 - TRBD1 TRBV5-1 CASSSDRGAPLAYNEQFF TGCGCCAGCAGCTCGGACAGGGGAGCACCCCTAGCTTACAATGAGCAGTTCTTC
TRBJ1-2 - - TRBV3-1/TRBV3-2 CASSRMQWGANYGYTF TGTGCCAGCAGCCGCATGCAGTGGGGGGCCAACTATGGCTACACCTTC
TRBJ2-7 - - TRBV7-8 CASSLASAPAYEQYF TGTGCCAGCAGCTTAGCTTCGGCTCCAGCCTACGAGCAGTACTTC
TRBJ2-1 - TRBD2 TRBV10-1 CASSPLAATTRYNEQFF TGCGCCAGCAGCCCACTAGCGGCTACTACCAGATACAATGAGCAGTTCTTC
TRBJ2-7 once - TRBV10-3 CAISGGHSYEQYF TGTGCCATCAGTGGTGGACACTCCTACGAGCAGTACTTC
TRBJ1-1 - TRBD1 TRBV11-2 CASSLGGTGLTEAFF TGTGCCAGCAGCTTAGGGGGGACAGGGTTGACTGAAGCTTTCTTT
TRBJ1-1 - - TRBV5-1 CASSLVFSRENTEAFF TGCGCCAGCAGCTTGGTGTTTTCACGGGAGAACACTGAAGCTTTCTTT
TRBJ1-1 - - TRBV5-1 CASSLAGKAEAFF TGCGCCAGCAGCTTGGCAGGGAAAGCTGAAGCTTTCTTT
TRBJ1-2 - - TRBV12-3/TRBV12-4 CASSYTNYGYTF TGTGCCAGCAGTTACACTAACTATGGCTACACCTTC
TRBJ1-1 - TRBD1 TRBV18 CASSPGTENTEAFF TGTGCCAGCTCACCAGGGACAGAAAACACTGAAGCTTTCTTT
TRBJ1-5 medium-sized - TRBV5-1 CASSLGPGGNQPQHF TGCGCCAGCAGCTTGGGACCTGGAGGCAATCAGCCCCAGCATTTT
TRBJ2-1 - - TRBV21-1 CASSGIGEAYNEQFF TGTGCCAGCAGCGGAATTGGGGAGGCTTACAATGAGCAGTTCTTC
TRBJ2-1 - - TRBV18 CASSPSLGDEQFF TGTGCCAGCTCACCAAGCCTTGGGGATGAGCAGTTCTTC
TRBJ1-3 once - TRBV5-6 CASSSYLTGLTDTIYF TGTGCCAGCAGCTCATATTTGACAGGCCTGACAGACACCATATATTTT
TRBJ2-1 - TRBD2 TRBV5-4 CASNPSGDNEQFF TGTGCCAGCAACCCCAGCGGGGACAATGAGCAGTTCTTC
TRBJ2-1 - - TRBV19 CASSIALEYNEQFF TGTGCCAGTAGTATCGCACTTGAGTACAATGAGCAGTTCTTC
TRBJ2-1 - - TRBV19 CASSIDGRANNEQFF TGTGCCAGTAGTATAGATGGCCGGGCCAACAATGAGCAGTTCTTC
TRBJ1-6 - - TRBV5-4 CASSWRDTNSPLHF TGTGCCAGCAGCTGGCGGGACACTAATTCACCCCTCCACTTT
TRBJ1-1 - - TRBV12-5 CASGLGVNTEAFF TGTGCTAGTGGTTTAGGGGTAAACACTGAAGCTTTCTTT
TRBJ1-2 - - TRBV7-2 CASSFSGWPSYTF TGTGCCAGCAGCTTTTCAGGGTGGCCGAGCTACACCTTC
TRBJ2-3 - - TRBV7-9 CASSSAGRGTDTQYF TGTGCCAGCAGCTCAGCTGGGAGGGGGACAGATACGCAGTATTTT
TRBJ1-1 once TRBD1 TRBV5-5 CASSIQGGNTEAFF TGTGCCAGCAGCATACAGGGGGGGAACACTGAAGCTTTCTTT
TRBJ1-2 - - TRBV9 CASSRSLFDQGYTF TGTGCCAGCAGCCGATCCTTGTTCGACCAGGGCTACACCTTC
TRBJ2-7 - - TRBV29-1 CSVEALGPNEQYF TGCAGCGTTGAAGCCCTGGGGCCGAACGAGCAGTACTTC
TRBJ1-1 - - TRBV19 CASSNPRVMNTEAFF TGTGCCAGTAGTAACCCCAGGGTAATGAACACTGAAGCTTTCTTT
TRBJ2-1 - - TRBV27 CASSLRRREYNEQFF TGTGCCAGCAGTTTACGGCGGAGGGAATACAATGAGCAGTTCTTC
TRBJ1-4 once - TRBV19 CASSIYRDEKLFF TGTGCCAGTAGTATTTACAGGGATGAAAAACTGTTTTTT
TRBJ1-6 - TRBD1 TRBV7-2 CASRYSGGNSPLHF TGTGCCAGCAGATACTCAGGGGGTAATTCACCCCTCCACTTT